This T cell receptor (beta chain) was sequenced during a study of robustness of blood B and T cell sequencing (dated by TCRdb to the late 2010s). Looking at the study overall: The goal of the study was to figure out the amount of peripheral blood required to reliably characterize the TCRbeta and IgG repertoires of an individual. TCRbeta and IgG repertoires were quantified in each of the approximately 10 independently drawn blood samples. Two replicate TCRbeta cDNA libraries were prepared from one shared RNA pool from a single 10 ml draw, serving as technical replicates. What the research found in general, with its limitations: Combining 3 or 4 tubes (roughly 29-45 ml blood) brought coverage of the top 10,000 TCRbeta clonotypes close to saturation. When technical replicate libraries were compared, approximately 95% of the top 10,000 TCRbeta clonotypes in one library also turned up in the other. Every single 10 ml sample contained the 1,000 most abundant TCRbeta clonotypes from the pooled draws. Because EDTA tubes had to be fractionated immediately, the use of EDTA tubes in multi-site collections was limited. Evidence of cross-contamination, likely resulting from batch processing, was observed in one pair of TCRbeta libraries, and the UMI-sequence pairs shared between the two libraries were removed. Pooling tubes did not make the overlap of rare TCRbeta clonotypes any better, which implies that much larger blood volumes would be needed to capture those rare clonotypes. TCRbeta rarefaction curves did not fully plateau, suggesting under-sequencing or many low-abundance clonotypes.

TCRbeta repertoires were measured from mRNA instead of genomic DNA, an approach that captures expressed receptors. Without cell sorting, buffy coat leukocytes were collected into Trizol, and RNA was extracted using the Direct-zol RNA MiniPrep Plus kit. EDTA blood tubes were spun right away at 4 degrees C to separate plasma, buffy coat and red blood cells. About this clonotype: Its target antigen remains unknown. Qualities for individual bases were not recorded, and no much larger clone is one base off.

To prepare the library, PCR was applied. TCRdb names Illumina MiSeq as the instrument used. SMARTScribe reverse transcriptase and a 5' template-switch oligo, by which a universal priming site was added, were used for cDNA synthesis. Each cDNA molecule was tagged by a 12-nucleotide random unique molecular identifier (UMI) carried on the template-switch oligo. Chain-specific reverse primers targeted TCRbeta transcripts during reverse transcription. Uracil DNA glycosylase treatment was used to remove residual template-switch adapters, and a Qiagen MinElute kit was used to purify the cDNA. The first PCR used KAPA HiFi HotStart ReadyMix for approximately 20 cycles, split across four 50 ul reactions with step-out primers. Before any further amplification, the products of the first-round PCR were gel-purified. Illumina Nextera adapters were attached in a second PCR of roughly 8 cycles, and the libraries were then purified and pooled. A 50-nucleotide 5' read captured the UMI barcode for each TCRbeta molecule. As for the original processing: Using the MIGEC toolkit, reads were grouped by UMI into consensus reads. Forward and reverse consensus reads were merged with PEAR to produce final reads. Identical UMI-sequence pairs found in more than one library were treated as cross-sample contamination and removed by a custom decontamination script. MIGMAP, a wrapper around IgBLAST, was used for V(D)J assignment and CDR3 extraction. TCR clonotypes were defined by identical V gene, J gene and CDR3 amino acid sequence, and CDR1 and CDR2 were left unsequenced. TCRdb reworked the public reads: Q25 trimming with fastp, MiXCR clone assembly, productive beta chains retained. Rows are unified per CDR3 protein, each entry keeping the most common DNA and genes. What appears here as the V and J calls and clone size reflects TCRdb's work, not the paper's. Here the sample has approximately 3,600 distinct CDR3 sequences; around 51% occur a single time. The leading ten clones occupy more than 20% of the sample.

V is clipped by 0 bases and J by 4 bases, and the sequence between their germline boundaries is 13 bases long. CDR1 and CDR2, looked up from the germline V gene (reference sequence), are LNHDA and SQIVND. Measured from the cysteine to the phenylalanine, the CDR3 is 16 residues long. Only the CDR3 DNA stays, 48 bases, in frame from base 1. The specimen sequenced was peripheral blood. The clonotype was recovered from a human donor in good health. The chain uses TRBV19 and TRBJ1-5; the D gene cannot be named for sure. Here is the DNA: TGTGCCAGTAGTATAGAGCCGAGCAGGTCGAATCAGCCCCAGCATTTT. Translated, this gives CASSIEPSRSNQPQHF.